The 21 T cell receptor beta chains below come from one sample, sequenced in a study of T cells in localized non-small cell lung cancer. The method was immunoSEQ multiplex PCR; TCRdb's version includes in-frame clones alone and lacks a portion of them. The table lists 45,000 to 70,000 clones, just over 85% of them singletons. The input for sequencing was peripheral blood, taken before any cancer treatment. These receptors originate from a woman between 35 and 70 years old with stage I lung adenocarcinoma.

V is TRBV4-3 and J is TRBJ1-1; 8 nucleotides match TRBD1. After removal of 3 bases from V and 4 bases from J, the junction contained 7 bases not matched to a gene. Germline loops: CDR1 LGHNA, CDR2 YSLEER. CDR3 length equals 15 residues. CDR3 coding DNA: TGCGCCAGCAGCCACGTACAGGGGGGTGGCACTGAAGCTTTCTTT. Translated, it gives CASSHVQGGGTEAFF.

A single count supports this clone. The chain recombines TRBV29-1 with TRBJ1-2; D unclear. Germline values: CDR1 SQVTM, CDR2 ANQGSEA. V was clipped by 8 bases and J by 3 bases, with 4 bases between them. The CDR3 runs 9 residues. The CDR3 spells CSHDYGYTF. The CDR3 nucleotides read TGCAGCCACGACTATGGCTACACCTTC.

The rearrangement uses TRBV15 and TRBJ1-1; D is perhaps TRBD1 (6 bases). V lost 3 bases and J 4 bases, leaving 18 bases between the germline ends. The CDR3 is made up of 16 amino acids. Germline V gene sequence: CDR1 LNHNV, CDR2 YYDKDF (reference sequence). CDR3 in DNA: TGTGCCACCAGCAGGACTCCCACAGGGAAGGCCACTGAAGCTTTCTTT. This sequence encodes CATSRTPTGKATEAFF.

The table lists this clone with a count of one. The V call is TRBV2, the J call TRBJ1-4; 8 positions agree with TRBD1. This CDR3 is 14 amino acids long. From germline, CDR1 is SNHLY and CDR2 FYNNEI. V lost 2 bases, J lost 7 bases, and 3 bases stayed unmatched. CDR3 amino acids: CASSEQGASEKLFF. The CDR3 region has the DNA TGTGCCAGCAGTGAACAGGGGGCAAGTGAAAAACTGTTTTTT.

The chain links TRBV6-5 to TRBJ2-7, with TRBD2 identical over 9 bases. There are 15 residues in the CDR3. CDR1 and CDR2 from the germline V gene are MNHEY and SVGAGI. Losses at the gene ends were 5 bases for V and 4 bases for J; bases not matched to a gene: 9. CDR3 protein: CASSRPAGLAYEQYF. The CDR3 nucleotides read TGTGCCAGCAGTCGTCCCGCAGGACTAGCGTACGAGCAGTACTTC.

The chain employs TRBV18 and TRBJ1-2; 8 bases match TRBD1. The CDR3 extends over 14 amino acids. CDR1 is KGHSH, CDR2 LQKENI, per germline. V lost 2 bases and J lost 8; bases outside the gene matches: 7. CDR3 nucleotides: TGTGCCAGCTCACCAGCGGACAGGGTAGGAGGCTACACCTTC. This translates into CASSPADRVGGYTF.

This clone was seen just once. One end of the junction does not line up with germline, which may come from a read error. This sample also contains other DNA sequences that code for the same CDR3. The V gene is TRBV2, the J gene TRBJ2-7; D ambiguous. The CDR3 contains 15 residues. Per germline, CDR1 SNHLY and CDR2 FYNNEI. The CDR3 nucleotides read TGTGCCAGCACTCCCGGATGGGGTCATCCCTATGAGCAGTACTTC. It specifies CASTPGWGHPYEQYF.

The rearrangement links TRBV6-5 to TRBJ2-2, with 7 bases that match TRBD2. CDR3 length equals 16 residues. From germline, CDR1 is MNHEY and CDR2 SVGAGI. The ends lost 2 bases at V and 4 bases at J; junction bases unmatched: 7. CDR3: CASSYVGGVGTGELFF. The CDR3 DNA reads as TGTGCCAGCAGTTACGTGGGAGGGGTGGGCACCGGGGAGCTGTTTTTT.

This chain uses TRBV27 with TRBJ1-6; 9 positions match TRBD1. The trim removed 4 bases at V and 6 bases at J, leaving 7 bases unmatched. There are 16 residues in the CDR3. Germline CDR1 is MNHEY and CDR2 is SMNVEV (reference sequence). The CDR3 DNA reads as TGTGCCAGCAGTTCGCAGCGGGACAGGGTTAATTCACCCCTCCACTTT. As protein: CASSSQRDRVNSPLHF.

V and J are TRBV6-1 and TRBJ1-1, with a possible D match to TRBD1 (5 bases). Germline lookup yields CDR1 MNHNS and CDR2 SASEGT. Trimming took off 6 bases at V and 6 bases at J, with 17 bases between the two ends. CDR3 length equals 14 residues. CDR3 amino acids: CASSLGDGWAEAFF. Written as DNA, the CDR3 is TGTGCCAGCAGCTTGGGGGACGGGTGGGCTGAAGCTTTCTTT.

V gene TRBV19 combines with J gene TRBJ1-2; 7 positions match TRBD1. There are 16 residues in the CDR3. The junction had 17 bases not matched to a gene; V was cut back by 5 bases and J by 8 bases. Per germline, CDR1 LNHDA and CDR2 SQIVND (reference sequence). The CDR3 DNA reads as TGTGCCAGTAGTCGCGGGACAGTAGGACTCTTCGGCGGCTACACCTTC. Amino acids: CASSRGTVGLFGGYTF. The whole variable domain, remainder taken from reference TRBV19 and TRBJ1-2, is DGGITQSPKYLFRKEGQNVTLSCEQNLNHDAMYWYRQDPGQGLRLIYYSQIVNDFQKGDIAEGYSVSREKKESFPLTVTSAQKNPTAFYLCASSRGTVGLFGGYTFGSGTRLTVV.

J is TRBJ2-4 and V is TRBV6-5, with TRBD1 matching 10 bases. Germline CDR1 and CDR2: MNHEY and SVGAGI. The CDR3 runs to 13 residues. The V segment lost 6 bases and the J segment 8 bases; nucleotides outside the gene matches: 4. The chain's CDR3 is CASSPGQGYIQYF. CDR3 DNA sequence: TGTGCCAGCAGCCCGGGACAGGGGTACATTCAGTACTTC.

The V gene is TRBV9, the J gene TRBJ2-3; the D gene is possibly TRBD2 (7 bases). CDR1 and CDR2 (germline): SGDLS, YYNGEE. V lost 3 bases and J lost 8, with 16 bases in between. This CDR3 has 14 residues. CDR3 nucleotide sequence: TGTGCCAGCAGCGCGGGGGGCCCCCCCGGTACGCAGTATTTT. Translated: CASSAGGPPGTQYF.

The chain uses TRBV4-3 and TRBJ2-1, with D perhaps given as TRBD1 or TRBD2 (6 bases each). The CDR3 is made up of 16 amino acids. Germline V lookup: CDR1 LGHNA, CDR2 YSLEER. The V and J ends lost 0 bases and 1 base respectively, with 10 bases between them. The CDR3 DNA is TGCGCCAGCAGCCAAGAAAGGGGGGCTTCCTACAATGAGCAGTTCTTC. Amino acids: CASSQERGASYNEQFF.

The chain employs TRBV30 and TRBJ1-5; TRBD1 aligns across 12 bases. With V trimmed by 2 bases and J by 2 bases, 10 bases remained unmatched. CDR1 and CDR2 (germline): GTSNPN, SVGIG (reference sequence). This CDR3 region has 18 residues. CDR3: CAWSRGTGGAKGNQPQHF. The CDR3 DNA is TGTGCCTGGAGTAGGGGGACAGGGGGCGCAAAGGGCAATCAGCCCCAGCATTTT.

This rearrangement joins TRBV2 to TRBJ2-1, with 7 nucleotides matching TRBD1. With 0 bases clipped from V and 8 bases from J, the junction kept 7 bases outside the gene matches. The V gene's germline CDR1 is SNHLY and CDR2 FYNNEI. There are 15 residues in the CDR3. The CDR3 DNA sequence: TGTGCCAGCAGTGAAGCACAGGGGTTATTCGATGAGCAGTTCTTC. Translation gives CASSEAQGLFDEQFF.

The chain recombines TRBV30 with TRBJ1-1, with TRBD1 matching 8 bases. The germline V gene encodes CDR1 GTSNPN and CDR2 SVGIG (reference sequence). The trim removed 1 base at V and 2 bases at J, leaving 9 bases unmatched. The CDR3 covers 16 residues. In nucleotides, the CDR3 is TGTGCCTGGAGTGGAGGACAGGGTAAAAGTAACACTGAAGCTTTCTTT. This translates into CAWSGGQGKSNTEAFF.

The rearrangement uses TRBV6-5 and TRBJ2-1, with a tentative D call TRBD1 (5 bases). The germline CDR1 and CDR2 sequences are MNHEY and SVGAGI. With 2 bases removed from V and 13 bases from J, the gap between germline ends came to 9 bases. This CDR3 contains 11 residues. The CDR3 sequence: CASSYGGQQFF. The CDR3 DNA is TGTGCCAGCAGTTACGGTGGACAACAGTTCTTC.

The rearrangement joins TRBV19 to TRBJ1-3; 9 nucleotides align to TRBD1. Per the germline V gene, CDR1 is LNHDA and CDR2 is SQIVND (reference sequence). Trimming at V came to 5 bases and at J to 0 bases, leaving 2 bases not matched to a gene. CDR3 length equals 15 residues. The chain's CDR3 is CASSGQGYSGNTIYF. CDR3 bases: TGTGCCAGTAGTGGACAGGGGTACTCTGGAAACACCATATATTTT.

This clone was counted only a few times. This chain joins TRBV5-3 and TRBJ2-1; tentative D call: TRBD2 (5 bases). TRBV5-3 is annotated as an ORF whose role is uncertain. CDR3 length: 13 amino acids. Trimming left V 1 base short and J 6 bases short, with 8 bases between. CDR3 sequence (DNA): TGTGCCAGAAGCTTGAAAGGGAGCAATGAGCAGTTCTTC. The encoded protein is CARSLKGSNEQFF.

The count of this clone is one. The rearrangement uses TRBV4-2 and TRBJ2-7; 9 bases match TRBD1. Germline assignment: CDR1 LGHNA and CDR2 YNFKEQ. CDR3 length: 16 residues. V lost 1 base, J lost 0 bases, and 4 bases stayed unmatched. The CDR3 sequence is CASSQGTGGFSYEQYF. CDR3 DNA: TGTGCCAGCAGCCAAGGTACAGGGGGCTTCTCCTACGAGCAGTACTTC.